This T cell receptor (beta chain) comes out of a study of breast tumors, draining lymph nodes, adjacent tissues. The CDR3 has 16 amino acids. The V gene's germline CDR1 is MNHEY and CDR2 SVGAGI. Samples came from axillary lymph nodes draining the breast cancer. MiXCR was run by TCRdb on the multiplex PCR reads, yielding one entry per CDR3 protein. The profile covers 290,000 or so distinct CDR3 sequences, with under 35% appearing a single time and 0.85% to 1.2% taken by the ten largest. Remarks on this clonotype: One end of the junction does not line up with germline, which may come from a read error.

J is TRBJ1-2 and V is TRBV6-5; 8 bases are shared with TRBD1. Specimen: axillary lymph node tissue. This sequence originates from a female donor with breast cancer. Some clones in this sample may be carry-over from other donors' samples. The CDR3 DNA is TGTGCCAGCGCCATAATTACAGGGGGGGACCTCCATGGCTGCACCTTC. Amino acid sequence: CASAIITGGDLHGCTF.